This TCR beta chain is from a study of cytomegalovirus exposure and HLA in healthy donors. On this clone itself: Its antigen is unidentified.

The donors were in the roughly 120-subject validation cohort; that cohort was separate from the roughly 700-subject first cohort. Sequencing used immunoSEQ multiplex PCR; TCRdb keeps in-frame clones, though not all of them. The profile shows around 240,000 clones, around 89% of them singletons. Germline V CDR1 and CDR2: SGHDT, YYEEEE. This CDR3 spans 14 amino acids. Trimming took off 0 bases at V and 3 bases at J, with 8 bases between the two ends. Study-wide points: In vitro checks showed that three CMV-associated chains really do target CMV antigens. It was found in a later analysis that first-cohort TCR clusters tended to co-occur in the roughly 120 validation repertoires. Rarity held for most TCR sequences, but there were some public TCRs that occurred in many donors.

The rearrangement uses TRBV5-6 and TRBJ2-3; D ambiguous. The sample was PBMCs. The receptor comes from a woman aged 18-29 years in good health and CMV-seronegative. The CDR3, as DNA: TGTGCCAGCAGCTTGGGGGCAGTGACAGATACGCAGTATTTT. Its protein product is CASSLGAVTDTQYF.